This record covers a single T cell receptor beta chain. Its antigen is unidentified. This sample stems from a study of identical twins. Germline lookup yields CDR1 SQVTM and CDR2 ANQGSEA. The CDR3 runs to 14 residues. J gave up 2 bases and V 8 bases, and 9 bases lay outside the gene matches. One entry per CDR3 protein, called by TCRdb with MiXCR from the 5' RACE reads. The sample shows about 890,000 distinct CDR3 sequences, 9% to 15% of them seen only once. Study observations and caveats: Fewer insertions were carried by abundant cord blood beta clonotypes, but none was seen in memory repertoires.

This same sample was also part of a study on yellow fever vaccine responses in identical twins.

The gene calls are TRBV29-1 and TRBJ2-7; the match to TRBD2 covers 10 bases. The sample taken for sequencing was PBMCs. This clonotype was obtained from a woman aged 18-29 years in good health. CDR3 protein: CSFSSSGSPYEQYF. The CDR3 region has the DNA TGCAGCTTTAGTTCTAGCGGGAGCCCCTACGAGCAGTACTTC.